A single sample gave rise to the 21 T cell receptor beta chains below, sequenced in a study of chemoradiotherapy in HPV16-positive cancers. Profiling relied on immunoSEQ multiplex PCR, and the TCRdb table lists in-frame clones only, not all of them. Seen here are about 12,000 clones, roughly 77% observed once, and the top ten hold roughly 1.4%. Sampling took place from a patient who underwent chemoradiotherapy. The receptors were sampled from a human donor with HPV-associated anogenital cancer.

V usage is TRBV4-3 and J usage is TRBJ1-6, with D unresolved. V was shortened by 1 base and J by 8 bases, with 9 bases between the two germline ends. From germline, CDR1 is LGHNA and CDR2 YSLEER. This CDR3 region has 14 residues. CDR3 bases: TGCGCCAGCAGCCAAGGTCGGAGTTATTCACCCCTCCACTTT. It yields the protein CASSQGRSYSPLHF.

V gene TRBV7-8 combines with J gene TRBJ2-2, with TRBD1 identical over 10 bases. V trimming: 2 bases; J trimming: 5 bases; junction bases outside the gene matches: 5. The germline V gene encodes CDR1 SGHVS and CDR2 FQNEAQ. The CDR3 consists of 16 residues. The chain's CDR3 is CASSLSGTGATGELFF. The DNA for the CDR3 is TGTGCCAGCAGCTTAAGTGGGACAGGGGCGACCGGGGAGCTGTTTTTT. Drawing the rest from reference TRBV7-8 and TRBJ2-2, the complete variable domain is GAGVSQSPRYKVAKRGQDVALRCDPISGHVSLFWYQQALGQGPEFLTYFQNEAQLDKSGLPSDRFFAERPEGSVSTLKIQRTQQEDSAVYLCASSLSGTGATGELFFGEGSRLTVL.

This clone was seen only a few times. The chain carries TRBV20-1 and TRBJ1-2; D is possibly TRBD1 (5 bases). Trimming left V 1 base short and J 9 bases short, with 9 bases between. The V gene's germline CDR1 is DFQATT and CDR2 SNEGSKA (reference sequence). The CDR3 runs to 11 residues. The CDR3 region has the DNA TGCAGTGCTAGAGTAAGGGGTAGCTACACCTTC. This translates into CSARVRGSYTF.

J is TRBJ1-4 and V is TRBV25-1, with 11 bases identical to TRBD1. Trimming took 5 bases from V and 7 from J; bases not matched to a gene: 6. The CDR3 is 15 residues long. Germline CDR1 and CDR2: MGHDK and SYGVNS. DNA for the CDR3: TGTGCCAGCAGTAAAAGGACAGGGGGCTCTGAAAAACTGTTTTTT. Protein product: CASSKRTGGSEKLFF.

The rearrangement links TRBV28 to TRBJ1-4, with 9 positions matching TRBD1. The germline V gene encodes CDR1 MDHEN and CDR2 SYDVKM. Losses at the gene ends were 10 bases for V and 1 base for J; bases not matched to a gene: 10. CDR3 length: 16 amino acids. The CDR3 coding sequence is TGTGCCATCGGAGAACAGGGGGCCCTAACTAATGAAAAACTGTTTTTT. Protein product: CAIGEQGALTNEKLFF.

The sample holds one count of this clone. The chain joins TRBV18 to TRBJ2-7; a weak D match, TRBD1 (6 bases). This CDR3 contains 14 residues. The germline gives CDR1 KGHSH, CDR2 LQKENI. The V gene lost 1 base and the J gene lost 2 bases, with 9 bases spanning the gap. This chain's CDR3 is CASSPLGQTYEQYF. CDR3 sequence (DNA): TGTGCCAGCTCACCACTTGGACAGACCTACGAGCAGTACTTC.

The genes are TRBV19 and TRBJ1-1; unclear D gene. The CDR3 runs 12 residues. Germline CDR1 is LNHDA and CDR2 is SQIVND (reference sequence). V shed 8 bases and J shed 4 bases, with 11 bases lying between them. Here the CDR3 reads CASSNRGTEAFF. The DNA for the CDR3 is TGTGCCAGTTCTAACCGGGGCACTGAAGCTTTCTTT.

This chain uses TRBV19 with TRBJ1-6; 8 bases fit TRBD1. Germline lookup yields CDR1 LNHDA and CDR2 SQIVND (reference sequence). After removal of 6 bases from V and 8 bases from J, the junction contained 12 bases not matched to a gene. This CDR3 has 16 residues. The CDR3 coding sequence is TGTGCCAGTAGAAAAAGGACAGGGCGGGTGGATTCACCCCTCCACTTT. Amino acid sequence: CASRKRTGRVDSPLHF.

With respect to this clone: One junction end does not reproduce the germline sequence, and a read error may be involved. CDR3 in amino acids: CASSPLSGGEETQYF. CDR3 in DNA: TGTGCTAGCAGCCCTCTTTCAGGGGGTGAAGAGACCCAGTACTTC. This chain links TRBV7-7 with TRBJ2-5, with 7 bases that match TRBD1. The CDR3 totals 15 residues. CDR1 SSHAT and CDR2 FNYEAQ come from the germline V gene (reference sequence).

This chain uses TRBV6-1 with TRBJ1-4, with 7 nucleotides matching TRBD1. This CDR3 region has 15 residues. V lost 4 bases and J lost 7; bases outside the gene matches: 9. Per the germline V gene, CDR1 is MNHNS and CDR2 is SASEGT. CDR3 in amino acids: CASSVRQGKGEKLFF. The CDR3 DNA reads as TGTGCCAGCAGTGTTCGACAGGGAAAGGGTGAAAAACTGTTTTTT.

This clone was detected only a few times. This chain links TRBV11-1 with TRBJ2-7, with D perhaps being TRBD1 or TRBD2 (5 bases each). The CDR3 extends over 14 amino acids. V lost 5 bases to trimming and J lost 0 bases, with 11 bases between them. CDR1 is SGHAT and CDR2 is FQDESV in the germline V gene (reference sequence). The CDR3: CASSEWDGSYEQYF. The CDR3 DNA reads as TGTGCCAGCAGCGAATGGGACGGCTCCTACGAGCAGTACTTC.

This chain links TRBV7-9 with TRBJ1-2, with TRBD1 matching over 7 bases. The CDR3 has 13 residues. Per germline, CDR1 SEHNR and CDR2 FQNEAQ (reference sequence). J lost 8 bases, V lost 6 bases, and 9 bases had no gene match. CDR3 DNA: TGTGCCAGCAGGTTTACAGGGGAAGTCGGCTACACCTTC. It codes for CASRFTGEVGYTF.

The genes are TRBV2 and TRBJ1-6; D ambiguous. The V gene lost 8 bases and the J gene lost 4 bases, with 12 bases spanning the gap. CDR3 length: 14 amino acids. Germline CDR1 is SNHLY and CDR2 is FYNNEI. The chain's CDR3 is CASGVGGYNSPLHF. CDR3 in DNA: TGTGCCAGCGGTGTGGGTGGTTATAATTCACCCCTCCACTTT.

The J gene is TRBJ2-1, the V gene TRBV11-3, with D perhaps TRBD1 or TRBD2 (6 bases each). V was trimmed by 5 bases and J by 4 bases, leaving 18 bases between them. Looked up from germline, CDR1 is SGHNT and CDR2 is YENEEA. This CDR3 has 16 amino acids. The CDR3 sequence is CASSPGGQGIYNEQFF. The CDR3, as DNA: TGTGCCAGCAGCCCTGGGGGGCAGGGGATTTACAATGAGCAGTTCTTC.

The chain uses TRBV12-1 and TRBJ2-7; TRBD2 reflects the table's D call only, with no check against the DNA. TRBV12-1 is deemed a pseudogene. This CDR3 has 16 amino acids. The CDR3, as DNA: TGTGCCAGCAGCGCCCGCGGGCGGCTAAACTCCTACGAGCAGTACTTC. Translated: CASSARGRLNSYEQYF.

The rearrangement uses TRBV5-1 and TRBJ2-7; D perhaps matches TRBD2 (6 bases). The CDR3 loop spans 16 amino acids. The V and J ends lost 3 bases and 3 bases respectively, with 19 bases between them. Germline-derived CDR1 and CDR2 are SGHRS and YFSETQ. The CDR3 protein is CASSSVDGDGGYEQYF. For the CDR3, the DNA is TGCGCCAGCAGCTCCGTGGACGGTGACGGGGGCTACGAGCAGTACTTC.

The CDR3 DNA sequence: TGTGCCAGCAGCCAAGGCCCAAATCAGCCCCAGCATTTT. Protein sequence: CASSQGPNQPQHF. V is TRBV4-2 and J is TRBJ1-5; no clear D gene. Germline-derived CDR1 and CDR2 are LGHNA and YNFKEQ. V shed 1 base and J shed 4 bases, with 5 bases lying between them. The CDR3 runs 13 residues.

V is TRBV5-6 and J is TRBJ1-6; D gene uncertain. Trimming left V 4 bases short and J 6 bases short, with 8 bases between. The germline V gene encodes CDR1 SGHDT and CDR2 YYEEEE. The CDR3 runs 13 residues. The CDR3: CASSLEINSPLHF. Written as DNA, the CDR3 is TGTGCCAGCAGCCTCGAAATTAATTCACCCCTCCACTTT. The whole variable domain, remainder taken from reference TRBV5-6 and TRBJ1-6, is DAGVTQSPTHLIKTRGQQVTLRCSPKSGHDTVSWYQQALGQGPQFIFQYYEEEERQRGNFPDRFSGHQFPNYSSELNVNALLLGDSALYLCASSLEINSPLHFGNGTRLTVT.

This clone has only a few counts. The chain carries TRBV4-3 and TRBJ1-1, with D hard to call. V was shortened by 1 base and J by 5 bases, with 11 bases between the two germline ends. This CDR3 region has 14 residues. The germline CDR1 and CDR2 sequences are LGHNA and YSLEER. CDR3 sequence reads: CASSQGPRETEAFF. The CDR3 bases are TGCGCCAGCAGCCAAGGCCCCCGGGAAACTGAAGCTTTCTTT.

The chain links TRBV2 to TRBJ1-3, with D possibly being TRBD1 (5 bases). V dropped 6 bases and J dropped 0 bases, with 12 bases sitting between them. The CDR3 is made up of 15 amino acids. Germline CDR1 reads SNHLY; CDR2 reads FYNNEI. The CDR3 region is CASSLQVGSGNTIYF. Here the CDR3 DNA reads TGTGCCAGCAGCCTACAGGTCGGCTCTGGAAACACCATATATTTT. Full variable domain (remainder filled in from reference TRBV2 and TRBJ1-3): EPEVTQTPSHQVTQMGQEVILRCVPISNHLYFYWYRQILGQKVEFLVSFYNNEISEKSEIFDDQFSVERPDGSNFTLKIRSTKLEDSAMYFCASSLQVGSGNTIYFGEGSWLTVV.

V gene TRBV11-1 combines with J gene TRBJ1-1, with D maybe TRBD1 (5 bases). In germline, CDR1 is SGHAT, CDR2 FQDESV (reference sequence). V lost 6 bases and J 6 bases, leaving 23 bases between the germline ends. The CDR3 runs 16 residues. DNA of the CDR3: TGTGCCAGCAGTAGTCGATTGGGGTCGGGGACGCCTGAAGCTTTCTTT. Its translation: CASSSRLGSGTPEAFF.